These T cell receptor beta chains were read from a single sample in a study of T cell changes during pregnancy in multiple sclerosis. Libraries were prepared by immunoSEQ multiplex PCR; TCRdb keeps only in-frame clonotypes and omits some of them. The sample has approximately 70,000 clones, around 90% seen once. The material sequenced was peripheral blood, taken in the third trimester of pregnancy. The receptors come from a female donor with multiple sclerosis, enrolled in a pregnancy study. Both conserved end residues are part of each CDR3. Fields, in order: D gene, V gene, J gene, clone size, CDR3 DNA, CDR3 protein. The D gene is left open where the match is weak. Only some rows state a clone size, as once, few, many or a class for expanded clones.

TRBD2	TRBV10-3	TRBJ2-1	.	TGTGCCATCAGTGGAACCGGGACTAGCCGTAACAATGAGCAGTTCTTC	CAISGTGTSRNNEQFF
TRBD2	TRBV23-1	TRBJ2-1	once	TGCGCCAGCAGTCTATCGACGCTAGCGGGAGTTCACAATGAGCAGTTCTTC	CASSLSTLAGVHNEQFF
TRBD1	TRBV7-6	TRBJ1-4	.	TGTGCCAGCAGCTTACAACCCCCCGGGACAGGTGGTGAAAAACTGTTTTTT	CASSLQPPGTGGEKLFF
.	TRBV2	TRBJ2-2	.	TGTGCCAGCAGTGCTCTCTTTAGCCCCGGCGGGGAGCTGTTTTTT	CASSALFSPGGELFF
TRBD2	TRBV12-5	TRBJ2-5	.	TGTGCTAGTGGTTTGCAGAAGGGGAGGGAGCTACGAGAGACCCAGTACTTC	CASGLQKGRELRETQYF
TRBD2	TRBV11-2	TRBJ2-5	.	TGTGCCAGCAGCCCCCGGACTAGCGGGAAGGAGACCCAGTACTTC	CASSPRTSGKETQYF
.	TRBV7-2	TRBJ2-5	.	TGTGCCAGCAGCTTGGCCCGGGGTGGGCTGACCCAGTACTTC	CASSLARGGLTQYF
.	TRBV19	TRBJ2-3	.	TGTGCCAGTAGTATATCGAGGGATACGCAGTATTTT	CASSISRDTQYF
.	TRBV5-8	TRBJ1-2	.	TGTGCCAGCAGCCGACAACGTGACACATCTAACTATGGCTACACCTTC	CASSRQRDTSNYGYTF
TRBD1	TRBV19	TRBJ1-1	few	TGTGCCAGTAGAACACAGGGGGACACTGAAGCTTTCTTT	CASRTQGDTEAFF
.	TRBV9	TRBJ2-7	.	TGTGCCAGCAGCGCTCTGCACGGGGAAGCAATATACGAGCAGTACTTC	CASSALHGEAIYEQYF
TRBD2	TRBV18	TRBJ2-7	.	TGTGCCAGCTCTCCGGGACTAGCGGGAGCAACTACCTACGAGCAGTACTTC	CASSPGLAGATTYEQYF
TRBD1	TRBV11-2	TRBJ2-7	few	TGTGCCAGCAGCCCGAGTCCGGGACAGGGCTTGCTTGAGCAGTACTTC	CASSPSPGQGLLEQYF
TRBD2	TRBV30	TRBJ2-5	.	TGTGCCTGGAATGCGGGAGCATTTGAGACCCAGTACTTC	CAWNAGAFETQYF
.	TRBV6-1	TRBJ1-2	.	TGTGCCAGCAGAGCCGACAGTTACTATGGCTACACCTTC	CASRADSYYGYTF
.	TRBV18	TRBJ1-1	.	TGTGCCAGCTCACCGGTGGAGAAGGCTGAAGCTTTCTTT	CASSPVEKAEAFF
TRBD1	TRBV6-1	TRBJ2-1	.	TGTGCCAGCAGTGCCGGGACAGGGGACAATGAGCAGTTCTTC	CASSAGTGDNEQFF
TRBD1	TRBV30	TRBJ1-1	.	TGTGCCTGGAGTCCATGGGACAGGGGGGAAGCTTTCTTT	CAWSPWDRGEAFF
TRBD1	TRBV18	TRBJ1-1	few	TGTGCCAGCTCACAACAGGGGACTGAAGCTTTCTTT	CASSQQGTEAFF
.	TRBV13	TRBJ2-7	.	TGTGCCAGCAGCACTGGGGCTTACGAGCAGTACTTC	CASSTGAYEQYF
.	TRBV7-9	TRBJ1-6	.	TGTGCCAGCAGCTTAAGGACAGATAATTCACCCCTCCACTTT	CASSLRTDNSPLHF
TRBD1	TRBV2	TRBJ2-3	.	TGTGCCAGCAGTCCGTTGACAGGGGTCACAGATACGCAGTATTTT	CASSPLTGVTDTQYF
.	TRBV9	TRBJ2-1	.	TGTGCCAGCAGCGGAGGGGGACGGTACAATGAGCAGTTCTTC	CASSGGGRYNEQFF
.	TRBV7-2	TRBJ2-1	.	TGTGCCAGCAGCTTAGAACTGAACCACAATGAGCAGTTCTTC	CASSLELNHNEQFF
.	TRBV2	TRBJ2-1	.	TGTGCCAGCAGTCCGTGGGCGAGCTCCTACAATGAGCAGTTCTTC	CASSPWASSYNEQFF
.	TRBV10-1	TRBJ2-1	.	TGCGCCAGCAGTGGGGTAGAGGAAGAGCAGTTCTTC	CASSGVEEEQFF
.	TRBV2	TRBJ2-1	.	TGTGCCAGCAGGGCGGGCCTCTCCTACAATGAGCAGTTCTTC	CASRAGLSYNEQFF
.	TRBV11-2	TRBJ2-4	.	TGTGCCAGCAGCCCCATCTCGGGACATTCCACTGGGGCCAAAAACATTCAGTACTTC	CASSPISGHSTGAKNIQYF
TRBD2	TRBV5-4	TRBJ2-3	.	TGTGCCAGCAGCTTCACTCGGGACTACCTCGGTACAGATACGCAGTATTTT	CASSFTRDYLGTDTQYF
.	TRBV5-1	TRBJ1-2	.	TGCGCCAGCAGCTTGGCGGTCGGTTCCAACTATGGCTACACCTTC	CASSLAVGSNYGYTF
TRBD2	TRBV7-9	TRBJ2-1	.	TGTGCCAGCAGTACTAGCGTCATATACAATGAGCAGTTCTTC	CASSTSVIYNEQFF
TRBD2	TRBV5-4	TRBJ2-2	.	TGTGCCAGCAGCCGACTAGCGGGAGGGCCGGCCGGGGAGCTGTTTTTT	CASSRLAGGPAGELFF
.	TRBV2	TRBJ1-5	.	TGTGCCAGCAGTCTTACTCCCGGCAATCAGCCCCAGCATTTT	CASSLTPGNQPQHF
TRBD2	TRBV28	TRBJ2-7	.	TGTGCCAGGAGACGGACTAGCGACAAGATTCCCCTTTACGAGCAGTACTTC	CARRRTSDKIPLYEQYF
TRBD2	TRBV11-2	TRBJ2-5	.	TGTGCCAGCAGCCCCCCTCAGCTAGCGGATCAAGAGACCCAGTACTTC	CASSPPQLADQETQYF
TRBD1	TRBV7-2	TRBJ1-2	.	TGTGCCAGCAGCCCGGGACAGGGAAGGAATGGCTACACCTTC	CASSPGQGRNGYTF
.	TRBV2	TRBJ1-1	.	TGTGCCAGCAGTGGGGTCACAGTGAACACTGAAGCTTTCTTT	CASSGVTVNTEAFF
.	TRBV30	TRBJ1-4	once	TGTGCCTGGAGTGTTGCAGTTGAAAAACTGTTTTTT	CAWSVAVEKLFF
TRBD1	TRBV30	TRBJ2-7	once	TGTGCCTGGAGTGTACAAGGGACAGGGGTCTACGAGCAGTACTTC	CAWSVQGTGVYEQYF